The rows below give T cell receptor beta chains drawn from one sample of a study of glioma-infiltrating T cells after dendritic cell vaccination. Sequencing was performed with immunoSEQ multiplex PCR; in TCRdb, only in-frame clones are kept and a portion is missing. The sample yields more than 75,000 clones, 75% to 90% seen once. Sequencing was performed on blood, taken after dendritic cell vaccination. All receptors come from a human donor with glioblastoma. Each CDR3 is given without its conserved first and last residue. D genes are given only for firm matches.

>TRBV6-1|TRBJ2-5|TRBD1
ASTIDRGRETQY
>TRBV5-3|TRBJ1-4|TRBD1
ARSLSDRGEKLF
>TRBV2|TRBJ2-5|TRBD2
ASTPGGEETQY
>TRBV6-1|TRBJ1-5|-
ASSESVNQPQH
>TRBV6-5|TRBJ1-2|-
ASSATGGFGYGYT
>TRBV10-3|TRBJ2-2|-
AISEFRGLNTGELF
>TRBV7-6|TRBJ1-1|TRBD1
ASSSRDRGGEAF
>TRBV5-4|TRBJ1-2|-
ASSPRDSNNYGYT
>TRBV6-1|TRBJ2-5|-
ASSEIFQETQY
>TRBV19|TRBJ1-6|TRBD1
ASSTSSGTGGSPLH
>TRBV4-1|TRBJ2-1|TRBD2
ASSQEGSASGDNEQF
>TRBV30|TRBJ1-1|TRBD1
AWSGGVQGFTEAF
>TRBV2|TRBJ1-1|-
ASRFQGNTEAF
>TRBV7-2|TRBJ1-3|-
ASSLGRGNTIY
>TRBV4-2|TRBJ1-1|TRBD1
ASSQGDRPTEAF
>TRBV4-1|TRBJ1-4|TRBD1
ASSQEQGVNEKLF
>TRBV5-1|TRBJ1-2|TRBD1
ASSLMGQSNYGYT
>TRBV7-3|TRBJ1-1|-
ASSLGQNTEAF
>TRBV5-1|TRBJ2-3|-
ASSLGSVGTQY
>TRBV6-1|TRBJ2-5|TRBD2
ASEAPGGGGAQY
>TRBV30|TRBJ1-3|TRBD1
AWRGGTGLSGNTIY
>TRBV6-5|TRBJ2-1|-
ASSSSTGLSNEQF
>TRBV18|TRBJ2-7|-
ASSPSWAAYEQY
>TRBV7-6|TRBJ2-1|TRBD1
ASSLGSGQGYVEQF
>TRBV30|TRBJ1-1|TRBD1
AWSVGQANTEAF
>TRBV11-2|TRBJ2-7|-
ASSMQGPPYEQY
>TRBV5-1|TRBJ2-3|TRBD2
ASSRIAGGTDTQY
>TRBV5-8|TRBJ1-3|-
ASNSDSGNTIY
>TRBV2|TRBJ2-7|-
ASSDADISYEQY
>TRBV4-3|TRBJ1-2|-
ASSQDTQSNYGYT
>TRBV4-2|TRBJ1-6|-
ATGQRNSPLH
>TRBV10-3|TRBJ2-5|-
AISFTGQLEETQY
>TRBV19|TRBJ2-7|-
ASSMSGHGSYEQY
>TRBV13|TRBJ1-3|TRBD1
ASSIDRGSGNTIY
>TRBV7-9|TRBJ1-6|TRBD1
ASRGQGGNSPLH
>TRBV7-2|TRBJ1-1|-
ASSFDSNTEAF
>TRBV19|TRBJ1-5|-
ASSAQGGANQPQH
>TRBV5-4|TRBJ2-2|-
ASSPGQRNTGELF
>TRBV7-2|TRBJ2-2|TRBD2
ASRSGGRPGELF
>TRBV19|TRBJ1-5|-
ATMRDPNQPQH
>TRBV19|TRBJ1-6|TRBD1
ASSIWTGDYNSPLH
>TRBV19|TRBJ1-1|-
ASGPPGQNTEAF
>TRBV14|TRBJ1-3|-
ASSQDPPGAIGNTIY
>TRBV4-2|TRBJ1-1|-
ASSQDLQGNTEAF
>TRBV27|TRBJ2-3|-
ATHLRGTDTQY
>TRBV5-8|TRBJ2-3|TRBD2
ASSSKRGQPDTQY
>TRBV2|TRBJ2-4|TRBD1
ASSEGDRVAKNIQY
>TRBV7-9|TRBJ2-7|TRBD2
ASSSPGLAGYEQY
>TRBV4-2|TRBJ2-6|-
ASSHIAGDSGANVLT
>TRBV7-8|TRBJ1-6|TRBD1
ASTPQGRNSPLH
>TRBV6-5|TRBJ1-2|-
ASSYSSGHGYT
>TRBV4-2|TRBJ1-4|-
ASSPGLMREKLF
>TRBV9|TRBJ1-2|TRBD1
ASSVDGWTGGRGYT
>TRBV6-6|TRBJ2-5|-
ASTPPGSRETQY
>TRBV30|TRBJ1-5|-
AWSGAAGADNQPQH
>TRBV6-5|TRBJ2-1|-
ASSIRASEGNEQF
>TRBV5-8|TRBJ2-3|-
ASMEETGGPSTDTQY